This T cell receptor (beta chain) was sequenced for a study of blood T cell repertoires in COVID-19. Per the original data handling: Amplification of reference gene primers was used by the study to estimate nucleated cell counts. TCRdb's copy holds only in-frame clones and misses some; the assay was immunoSEQ multiplex PCR. Clone size and the V and J calls come from that table; the DNA yielded D and trimming. This sample has around 25,000 clones; over 55% occur once, and the top ten carry 40% to 55%. The germline CDR1 and CDR2 sequences are MDHEN and SYDVKM. This CDR3 region has 15 residues. Trimming removed 4 bases from V and 6 bases from J; junction bases left unmatched: 10.

V and J are TRBV28 and TRBJ2-7, with 9 nucleotides matching TRBD1. This clonotype was sampled from a woman of 80 years or more with acute or convalescent COVID-19. Sequencing used peripheral blood. CDR3 sequence reads: CASSSPNRGHGEQYF. As DNA, the CDR3 is TGTGCCAGCAGTTCCCCGAACAGGGGGCATGGCGAGCAGTACTTC.